Following are 8 T cell receptor beta chains from one sample sequenced in a study of T cell repertoires in cytomegalovirus infection. TCRdb passed the reads through MiXCR, listing each CDR3 protein once. The data contain 150,000 or so distinct CDR3 sequences, around 24% of them singletons. The material sequenced was PBMCs. Receptors originate from a human donor in good health (CMV status not recorded). Some clones in this sample may be carry-over from other donors' samples.

This chain links TRBV27 with TRBJ2-1, with D possibly TRBD2 on 5 matching bases. The CDR3 is 11 amino acids. Germline assignment: CDR1 MNHEY and CDR2 SMNVEV (reference sequence). The germline V and J ends were trimmed by 8 bases and 10 bases, with 12 bases remaining between them. The CDR3 coding sequence is TGTGCCAGCGGTCGACCTAGCGAGCAGTTCTTC. Translation gives CASGRPSEQFF.

This clonotype occurred many times. This chain joins TRBV7-2 and TRBJ2-6; 8 nucleotides agree with TRBD2. The CDR3 length is 18 residues. With V trimmed by 0 bases and J by 2 bases, 6 bases remained unmatched. Germline loops: CDR1 SGHTA, CDR2 FQGNSA. CDR3 region: CASSLAPAGGAGANVLTF. The CDR3 DNA reads TGTGCCAGCAGCTTAGCCCCCGCGGGGGGAGCTGGGGCCAACGTCCTGACTTTC.

The V call is TRBV27, the J call TRBJ1-4, with D possibly being TRBD1 (6 bases). The length of the CDR3 is 14 residues. CDR1 and CDR2 from the germline V gene are MNHEY and SMNVEV (reference sequence). Trimming removed 3 bases from V and 8 bases from J, with 13 bases in between. The chain's CDR3 is CASSFNGGREKLFF. CDR3 DNA: TGTGCCAGCAGTTTCAACGGGGGGCGAGAAAAACTGTTTTTT.

This chain links TRBV28 with TRBJ1-1, with D possibly TRBD1 on 5 matching bases. CDR3 length equals 13 residues. V was cut by 7 bases and J by 10 bases, with 19 bases left in between. Germline V lookup: CDR1 MDHEN, CDR2 SYDVKM. DNA for the CDR3: TGTGCCAGCACCACCGCTAGGGGTGGCAGAGCTTTCTTT. This encodes CASTTARGGRAFF.

Worth noting for this clonotype: This may arise from a read error, as a much more abundant clone is one base away. This chain uses TRBV7-3 with TRBJ2-3; D is unclear. Germline V lookup: CDR1 SGHTA, CDR2 FQGTGA. This CDR3 is built from 11 residues. CDR3: CVSSTDGTQYF. Here the CDR3 DNA reads TGTGTCAGCAGCACGGACGGTACGCAGTATTTT.

This clonotype has a handful of counts. V gene TRBV6-2 or TRBV6-3 combines with J gene TRBJ2-1; TRBD2 matches at 10 bases. Losses at the gene ends were 6 bases for V and 4 bases for J; bases not matched to a gene: 6. The CDR3 length is 15 residues. Germline V CDR1 and CDR2: MNHEY, SVGEGT. Here the CDR3 DNA reads TGTGCCAGCAGACCTACTAGCGGGGCATACAATGAGCAGTTCTTC. Translated, it gives CASRPTSGAYNEQFF.

The gene calls are TRBV7-6 and TRBJ2-3, with D possibly TRBD2 on 6 matching bases. The CDR3 is 16 residues long. Trimming stripped 5 bases from V and 0 bases from J, with 15 bases between. From germline, CDR1 is SGHVS and CDR2 FNYEAQ. The chain's CDR3 is CASSPRTTSSTDTQYF. CDR3 coding DNA: TGTGCCAGCAGCCCCAGGACTACTAGTAGCACAGATACGCAGTATTTT.

This clonotype has a handful of counts. This chain uses TRBV10-3 with TRBJ2-5; a weak D match, TRBD2 (6 bases). Per germline, CDR1 ENHRY and CDR2 SYGVKD. The CDR3 is made up of 12 amino acids. Between the trimmed V and J ends, which lost 4 bases and 3 bases, there was a span of 6 bases. The CDR3 reads CAISGGEETQYF. The CDR3 bases are TGTGCCATCAGTGGGGGGGAAGAGACCCAGTACTTC.